The clone carrying this TCR beta chain occurred a few times. Profiling relied on immunoSEQ multiplex PCR, and the TCRdb table lists in-frame clones only, not all of them. Here the sample spans 70,000 to 80,000 clones, more than 75% being singletons. Germline V gives CDR1 ENHRY, CDR2 SYGVKD. J gave up 6 bases and V 3 bases, and 3 bases lay outside the gene matches. This CDR3 has 14 residues. This specimen comes from a study of control samples from healthy donors and cancer patients. The clonotype was recovered from a woman between 45 and 65 years old in good health. This chain joins TRBV10-3 and TRBJ2-1; 9 bases map to TRBD2. The sample was blood. CDR3 amino acids: CAISDAGGFNEQFF. The CDR3 DNA reads as TGTGCCATCAGTGATGCGGGAGGGTTCAATGAGCAGTTCTTC.